This TCR beta chain was found in a study of cytomegalovirus exposure and HLA in healthy donors. The study, taken as a whole, reports: Generally TCR sequences proved uncommon, though certain public TCRs appeared in numerous donors.

PCR amplification relied on 60 Vbeta primers (plus 13 Jbeta primers). TCRdb keeps only in-frame clones here, not all; method: immunoSEQ multiplex PCR. The sample has about 82,000 clones; approximately 74% are singletons. The germline gives CDR1 SSHAT, CDR2 FNYEAQ (reference sequence). The CDR3 is 17 amino acids. Concerning this clone: Its antigen is unknown. The junction departs from the called germline gene at one end, perhaps through a read error.

The specimen was PBMCs. The sequence came from a woman aged 45-59 years in good health and CMV-seropositive. This chain connects TRBV7-7 to TRBJ2-5; TRBD1 is a possible D gene (6 bases). The CDR3 loop is CASSLEGWTAHQETQYF. In DNA form, the CDR3 reads TGTGCTAGCAGCTTAGAGGGCTGGACAGCCCACCAAGAGACCCAGTACTTC.